This T cell receptor (beta chain) was recovered during a study of T cells after yellow fever vaccination. This clonotype was seen ten or more times. TCRdb re-analysed the 5' RACE reads in MiXCR, keeping a single row per CDR3 protein. Among almost 30,000 distinct CDR3 sequences, roughly 6% were seen once, and the ten largest hold 20% to 25%. Germline V lookup: CDR1 LGHNA, CDR2 YNFKEQ. This CDR3 comprises 16 residues. Trimming left V 3 bases short and J 5 bases short, with 19 bases between. The sequence was obtained from a man aged 25-45 years who received the YFV17D yellow fever vaccine. This rearrangement joins TRBV4-2 to TRBJ2-5; D tentatively reads TRBD1 or TRBD2 (5 bases each). The input for sequencing was PBMCs, either bulk or a sorted T-cell subset (CD4+, CD8+, memory, or dextramer-sorted; not recorded which), taken on the day of the yellow fever booster vaccination. In DNA, the CDR3 is TGTGCCAGCAGCCATAACGGAGGTGGGACGGGGGAGACCCAGTACTTC. Its protein product is CASSHNGGGTGETQYF.